This T cell receptor (beta chain) was recorded in a study of T-cell reconstitution after alpha-beta-depleted transplantation in children. With 8 bases clipped from V and 2 bases from J, the junction kept 6 bases outside the gene matches. Looked up from germline, CDR1 is GTSNPN and CDR2 is SVGIG (reference sequence). The CDR3 loop spans 12 amino acids. There are a few counts of this clonotype. The antigen remains unidentified. Unique molecular identifiers were used to barcode this TCRbeta library. Each CDR3 protein gets one entry after TCRdb re-called the PCR reads with MiXCR. The sample carries hundreds of thousands of distinct CDR3 sequences, less than 15% recorded once. Regarding the study as a whole: Fresh T-cell production supplied most of the T-cell counts and diversity seen one year after transplant.

The material was PBMCs, obtained before TCRalphabeta/CD19-depleted stem cell transplant. The chain employs TRBV30 and TRBJ2-7; TRBD1 matches 7 bases. This TCR was sampled from a girl under 10 years old with congenital amegakaryocytic thrombocytopenia, due to receive a stem cell transplant. CDR3 in amino acids: CAGHRGPYEQYF. The CDR3 coding sequence is TGTGCCGGACACAGGGGCCCCTACGAGCAGTACTTC.